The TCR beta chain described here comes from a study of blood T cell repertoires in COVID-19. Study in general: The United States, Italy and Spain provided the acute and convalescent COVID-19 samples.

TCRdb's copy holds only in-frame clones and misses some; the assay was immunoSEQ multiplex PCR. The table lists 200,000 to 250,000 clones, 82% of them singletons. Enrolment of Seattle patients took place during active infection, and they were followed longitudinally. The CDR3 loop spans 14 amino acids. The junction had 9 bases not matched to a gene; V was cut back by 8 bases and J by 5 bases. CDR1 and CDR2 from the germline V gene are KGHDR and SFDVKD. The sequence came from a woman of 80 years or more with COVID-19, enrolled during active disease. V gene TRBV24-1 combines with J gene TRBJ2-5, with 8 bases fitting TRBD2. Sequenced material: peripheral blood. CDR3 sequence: CATKEAGERETQYF. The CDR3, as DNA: TGTGCCACCAAGGAAGCGGGAGAGAGGGAGACCCAGTACTTC.